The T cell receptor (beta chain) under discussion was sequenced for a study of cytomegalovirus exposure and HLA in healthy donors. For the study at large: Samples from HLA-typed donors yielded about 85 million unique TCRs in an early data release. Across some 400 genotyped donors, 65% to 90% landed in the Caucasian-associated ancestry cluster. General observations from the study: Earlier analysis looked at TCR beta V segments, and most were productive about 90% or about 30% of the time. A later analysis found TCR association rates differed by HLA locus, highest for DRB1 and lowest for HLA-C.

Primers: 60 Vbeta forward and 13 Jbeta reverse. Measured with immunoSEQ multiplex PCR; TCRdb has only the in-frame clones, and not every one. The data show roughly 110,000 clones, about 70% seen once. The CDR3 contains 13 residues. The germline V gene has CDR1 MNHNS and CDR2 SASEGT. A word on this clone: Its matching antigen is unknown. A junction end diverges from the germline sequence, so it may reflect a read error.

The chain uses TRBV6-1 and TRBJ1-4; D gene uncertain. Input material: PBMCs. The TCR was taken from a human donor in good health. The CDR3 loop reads CASSATRREREIF. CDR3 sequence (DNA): TGTGCCAGCAGTGCTACCCGTCGGGAAAGGGAGATTTTT.